A selection of T cell receptor beta chains follows, all from one sample in a study of blood T cell repertoires in COVID-19. The assay was immunoSEQ multiplex PCR, and TCRdb's table has in-frame clones only and misses some. Of about 55,000 clones listed, around four fifths are singletons. Source material: peripheral blood. These receptors came from a woman in her seventies with acute or convalescent COVID-19. CDR3s include the opening cysteine and the closing phenylalanine or tryptophan. The D gene is left open where the match is weak. Size is omitted from some rows. Given values are once, few, many or a class for expanded clones.

clone_size | j_call | d_call | v_call | cdr3_aa | cdr3_nt
once | TRBJ2-1 | TRBD2 | TRBV2 | CASSDLTSGGTYNEQFF | TGTGCCAGCAGTGACCTGACTAGCGGGGGGACGTACAATGAGCAGTTCTTC
- | TRBJ1-1 | TRBD1 | TRBV6-5 | CASSYTHRGAEAFF | TGTGCCAGCAGTTACACACACAGGGGAGCTGAAGCTTTCTTT
- | TRBJ1-2 | TRBD1 | TRBV29-1 | CSGTGTGGWGYTF | TGCAGCGGTACCGGGACAGGGGGCTGGGGCTACACCTTC
few | TRBJ2-3 | - | TRBV5-1 | CASSLRGRGEIDTQYF | TGCGCCAGCAGCTTACGGGGTCGCGGGGAGATAGATACGCAGTATTTT
- | TRBJ2-1 | TRBD2 | TRBV20-1 | CSASLLAGGPSHNEQFF | TGCAGTGCTAGTCTGCTAGCGGGGGGGCCTTCTCACAATGAGCAGTTCTTC
- | TRBJ2-1 | - | TRBV5-4 | CASSPSPPANNEQFF | TGTGCCAGCAGCCCGAGCCCACCTGCTAACAATGAGCAGTTCTTC
few | TRBJ2-5 | TRBD1 | TRBV5-6 | CASSSSGQGLRETQYF | TGTGCCAGCAGCTCCTCGGGACAGGGTCTTAGGGAGACCCAGTACTTC
- | TRBJ2-1 | - | TRBV6-2/TRBV6-3 | CASSYGGRGTDEQFF | TGTGCCAGCAGTTACGGGGGCAGGGGTACAGATGAGCAGTTCTTC
- | TRBJ2-5 | - | TRBV30 | CAWSGALQETQYF | TGTGCCTGGAGTGGAGCCCTCCAAGAGACCCAGTACTTC
- | TRBJ2-5 | - | TRBV29-1 | CSVLPNGVGGRPQYF | TGCAGCGTCCTACCGAACGGGGTGGGTGGGAGACCCCAGTACTTC
- | TRBJ1-5 | TRBD1 | TRBV6-5 | CASSSGQVSNQPQHF | TGTGCCAGCAGTTCCGGACAGGTTAGCAATCAGCCCCAGCATTTT
once | TRBJ2-2 | - | TRBV27 | CASSPSLPSGELFF | TGTGCCAGCAGTCCAAGCCTTCCCTCCGGGGAGCTGTTTTTT
- | TRBJ2-2 | TRBD1 | TRBV9 | CASSADRRIGELFF | TGTGCCAGCAGCGCGGACAGGAGAATCGGGGAGCTGTTTTTT
few | TRBJ2-3 | - | TRBV19 | CASTATWGHTDTQYF | TGTGCCAGTACCGCGACATGGGGGCACACAGATACGCAGTATTTT
- | TRBJ2-1 | - | TRBV27 | CASSLGLSSPGGQFF | TGTGCCAGCAGTTTAGGACTTTCGTCACCTGGCGGGCAGTTCTTC
- | TRBJ2-2 | - | TRBV11-2 | CASSLGQWTGELFF | TGTGCCAGCAGCTTAGGACAGTGGACCGGGGAGCTGTTTTTT